This T cell receptor beta chain came from a study of tumor and adjacent non-tumor tissue in lung cancer. From germline, CDR1 is MNHEY and CDR2 SVGAGI. CDR3 size: 13 residues. This sample's RNA came from whole unsorted tissue. The normal lung tissue was taken more than 3 cm from the tumor edge. Chemotherapy-naive patients with new lung cancer underwent thoracic surgery in China, August–late 2014. A modified ARM-PCR protocol with three rounds of nested PCR amplified TCRbeta. From the multiplex PCR reads, TCRdb called clonotypes with MiXCR, one entry per CDR3 protein. The sample consists of some 99,000 distinct CDR3 sequences, roughly three fifths of them appearing once.

The clonotype comes from a man aged 55-75 years with non-small cell lung cancer. Sequences were obtained from distant non-tumor lung tissue. J is TRBJ2-1 and V is TRBV6-5; 7 bases align to TRBD2. This CDR3 is CVSSFSQGGEQFF. CDR3 coding DNA: TGTGTCAGTAGTTTCAGTCAGGGAGGGGAGCAGTTCTTC.